These 19 T cell receptor beta chains share one sample of origin, sequenced in a study of post-analysis software for immune sequencing data. Findings and caveats of the study: Controls had lower frequencies than patients of about 5 TRBV segments, which included TRBV5-6, TRBV5-1 and TRBV20-1.

TCR beta cDNA libraries included unique molecular identifiers. TCRdb processed the PCR reads anew with MiXCR; each CDR3 protein has one entry. The sample yields about half a million distinct CDR3 sequences, under 55% seen once. These receptors have no known antigen. The specimen sequenced was blood. The receptors derive from a girl aged 5 to 17 with multiple sclerosis.

V is TRBV20-1 and J is TRBJ1-2, with D possibly being TRBD1 (5 bases). Germline V gene lookup returns CDR1 DFQATT and CDR2 SNEGSKA (reference sequence). This CDR3 has 13 residues. Trimming cost V 6 bases and J 8 bases, with 19 bases left between them. Here the CDR3 reads CSAAGASGGGYTF. CDR3 nucleotide sequence: TGCAGTGCGGCTGGAGCCTCGGGGGGAGGCTACACCTTC.

This sequence joins TRBV28 and TRBJ2-3; unclear D gene. Trimming removed 2 bases at V and 5 bases at J, with 5 bases between. In germline, CDR1 is MDHEN, CDR2 SYDVKM. The CDR3 length is 12 residues. The CDR3 sequence is CASSLPRDTQYF. The CDR3 nucleotides are TGTGCCAGCAGTTTACCCAGAGATACGCAGTATTTT.

This rearrangement joins TRBV28 to TRBJ2-5, with 7 bases aligning to TRBD2. The CDR3 runs to 14 residues. Germline trimming cut 6 bases from V and 11 bases from J; bases unmatched to any gene: 15. Germline assignment: CDR1 MDHEN and CDR2 SYDVKM. CDR3: CASSRLAVGNEQYF. The CDR3 nucleotides read TGTGCCAGCAGCCGGCTAGCGGTGGGCAATGAGCAGTACTTC.

The chain recombines TRBV5-1 with TRBJ2-5, with 7 positions matching TRBD2. CDR1 and CDR2 from the germline V gene are SGHRS and YFSETQ. V was clipped by 3 bases and J by 5 bases; unmatched bases: 7. This CDR3 spans 14 amino acids. DNA of the CDR3: TGCGCCAGCAGCTACCGAGGGAGGGATGAGACCCAGTACTTC. Amino acid sequence: CASSYRGRDETQYF. Combining the CDR3 with reference TRBV5-1 and TRBJ2-5 gives the whole variable domain KAGVTQTPRYLIKTRGQQVTLSCSPISGHRSVSWYQQTPGQGLQFLFEYFSETQRNKGNFPGRFSGRQFSNSRSEMNVSTLELGDSALYLCASSYRGRDETQYFGPGTRLLVL.

V is TRBV7-2 and J is TRBJ2-1, with 12 bases matching TRBD2. CDR1 and CDR2 (germline): SGHTA, FQGNSA. CDR3 length equals 17 residues. Trimming took 4 bases from V and 4 from J; bases not matched to a gene: 8. CDR3 amino acids: CASSYQTTSGRYNEQFF. CDR3 sequence (DNA): TGTGCCAGCAGCTACCAAACGACTAGCGGGAGATACAATGAGCAGTTCTTC. Variable domain in full (rest from reference TRBV7-2 and TRBJ2-1): GAGVSQSPSNKVTEKGKDVELRCDPISGHTALYWYRQSLGQGLEFLIYFQGNSAPDKSGLPSDRFSAERTGGSVSTLTIQRTQQEDSAVYLCASSYQTTSGRYNEQFFGPGTRLTVL.

This clonotype was detected a few times. The rearrangement links TRBV6-2 or TRBV6-3 to TRBJ1-1; D remains ambiguous. The CDR3 spans 12 residues. In germline, CDR1 is MNHEY, CDR2 SVGEGT. Deletions cut 6 bases from V and 0 bases from J, with 5 bases between. The CDR3 DNA reads TGTGCCAGCAGGGAGATGAACACTGAAGCTTTCTTT. This codes for CASREMNTEAFF.

This chain joins TRBV10-3 and TRBJ2-1; TRBD2 is a possible D gene (8 bases). Trimming left V 4 bases short and J 5 bases short, with 12 bases between. The CDR3 totals 14 residues. Germline V CDR1 and CDR2: ENHRY, SYGVKD. In DNA form, the CDR3 reads TGTGCCATCAGTGTAGCGGGACAGAACAATGAGCAGTTCTTC. Residues: CAISVAGQNNEQFF.

The rearrangement links TRBV11-2 to TRBJ2-1; D gene unclear. Trimming removed 5 bases from V and 7 bases from J, with 12 bases in between. Germline lookup yields CDR1 SGHAT and CDR2 FQNNGV. This CDR3 has 13 amino acids. CDR3 protein: CASSPERINEQFF. The CDR3 nucleotides are TGTGCCAGCAGCCCGGAAAGGATTAATGAGCAGTTCTTC.

The genes are TRBV20-1 and TRBJ2-5, with 12 positions matching TRBD2. The CDR3 has 15 residues. Trimming took 3 bases from V and 5 from J; bases not matched to a gene: 7. Germline values: CDR1 DFQATT, CDR2 SNEGSKA (reference sequence). This chain's CDR3 is CSASLTSGRGETQYF. In DNA, the CDR3 is TGCAGTGCTAGTCTGACTAGCGGGAGAGGGGAGACCCAGTACTTC.

This clonotype was counted only a few times. The junction departs from germline at one end; a sequencing error may be responsible. The chain joins TRBV7-9 to TRBJ2-1; 8 bases fit TRBD2. Per germline, CDR1 SEHNR and CDR2 FQNEAQ (reference sequence). The CDR3 length is 15 residues. This CDR3 reads CTSSFGLAGNNEQFF. CDR3 DNA sequence: TGTACCAGCAGCTTCGGACTAGCTGGTAACAATGAGCAGTTCTTC.

This clonotype was detected only a few times. The rearrangement links TRBV7-2 to TRBJ2-7; D could derive from TRBD1 or TRBD2 (6 bases each). Looked up from germline, CDR1 is SGHTA and CDR2 is FQGNSA. V lost 1 base and J 2 bases, leaving 12 bases between the germline ends. This CDR3 is 15 amino acids long. For the CDR3, the DNA is TGTGCCAGCAGCTTAGGGGGCGGGACAACCTACGAGCAGTACTTC. Protein: CASSLGGGTTYEQYF.

The chain couples TRBV12-3 or TRBV12-4 to TRBJ2-7, with D unclear. There are 13 residues in the CDR3. V was trimmed by 9 bases and J by 3 bases, leaving 15 bases between them. The DNA for the CDR3 is TGTGCCAGTTCGGGTCAGACTCTCTACGAGCAGTACTTC. Encoded protein: CASSGQTLYEQYF.

This sequence joins TRBV28 and TRBJ2-1; TRBD2 aligns across 9 bases. J was trimmed by 7 bases and V by 8 bases; bases with no gene match: 15. This CDR3 spans 16 amino acids. From germline, CDR1 is MDHEN and CDR2 SYDVKM. The CDR3: CASLPRGSRGGNEQFF. The CDR3 DNA reads as TGTGCCAGCCTTCCCAGGGGCTCGCGGGGGGGGAATGAGCAGTTCTTC. The whole variable domain, filled in from reference TRBV28 and TRBJ2-1, reads DVKVTQSSRYLVKRTGEKVFLECVQDMDHENMFWYRQDPGLGLRLIYFSYDVKMKEKGDIPEGYSVSREKKERFSLILESASTNQTSMYLCASLPRGSRGGNEQFFGPGTRLTVL.

This clonotype was seen once. The chain links TRBV20-1 to TRBJ2-7; 9 nucleotides line up with TRBD2. The J segment lost 0 bases and the V segment lost 3 bases, leaving 6 bases of the junction unmatched. Germline CDR1 is DFQATT and CDR2 is SNEGSKA (reference sequence). The CDR3 consists of 15 residues. CDR3 DNA sequence: TGCAGTGCTAGTGTGGGGACTAGCTTCTCCTACGAGCAGTACTTC. This gives the protein CSASVGTSFSYEQYF.

V usage is TRBV10-3 and J usage is TRBJ2-4; D might be TRBD1 (6 bases). The DNA matches TRBJ2-7 better at its end, which makes the J call doubtful. Per germline, CDR1 ENHRY and CDR2 SYGVKD. The CDR3 is 14 amino acids. CDR3 residues: CAISEFSGVDEQYF. In nucleotides, the CDR3 is TGTGCCATCAGTGAGTTTTCAGGGGTCGACGAGCAGTACTTC.

This chain uses TRBV3-1 with TRBJ2-5; D is undetermined. The germline V gene encodes CDR1 LGHDT and CDR2 YNNKEL (reference sequence). V gave up 2 bases and J gave up 0 bases, with 1 base separating them. This CDR3 spans 12 amino acids. The CDR3 region is CASSQHQETQYF. For the CDR3, the DNA is TGTGCCAGCAGCCAACACCAAGAGACCCAGTACTTC.

The chain employs TRBV7-2 and TRBJ1-2; 8 bases line up with TRBD1. The CDR3 has 14 residues. With V trimmed by 0 bases and J by 3 bases, 0 bases remained unmatched. Germline CDR1 reads SGHTA; CDR2 reads FQGNSA. This CDR3 reads CASSLATGDYGYTF. The CDR3 DNA follows: TGTGCCAGCAGCTTAGCGACAGGGGACTATGGCTACACCTTC.

The chain joins TRBV7-9 to TRBJ2-5, with a weak D call TRBD1 (6 bases). Germline values: CDR1 SEHNR, CDR2 FQNEAQ (reference sequence). Trimming pared 8 bases from V and 2 bases from J, leaving 21 bases between. CDR3 length: 16 residues. CDR3 DNA sequence: TGTGCCAGCGGCCTCCCTCTCGGGACAAAGCAAGAGACCCAGTACTTC. Its protein is CASGLPLGTKQETQYF.

The table lists this clonotype with a few counts. The rearrangement joins TRBV6-4 to TRBJ2-3; D unclear. CDR3 length: 13 amino acids. Trimming removed 0 bases at V and 4 bases at J, with 5 bases between. The germline gives CDR1 MRHNA, CDR2 SNTAGT. The CDR3 spells CASSDSQADTQYF. CDR3 DNA: TGTGCCAGCAGTGACTCGCAGGCAGATACGCAGTATTTT.